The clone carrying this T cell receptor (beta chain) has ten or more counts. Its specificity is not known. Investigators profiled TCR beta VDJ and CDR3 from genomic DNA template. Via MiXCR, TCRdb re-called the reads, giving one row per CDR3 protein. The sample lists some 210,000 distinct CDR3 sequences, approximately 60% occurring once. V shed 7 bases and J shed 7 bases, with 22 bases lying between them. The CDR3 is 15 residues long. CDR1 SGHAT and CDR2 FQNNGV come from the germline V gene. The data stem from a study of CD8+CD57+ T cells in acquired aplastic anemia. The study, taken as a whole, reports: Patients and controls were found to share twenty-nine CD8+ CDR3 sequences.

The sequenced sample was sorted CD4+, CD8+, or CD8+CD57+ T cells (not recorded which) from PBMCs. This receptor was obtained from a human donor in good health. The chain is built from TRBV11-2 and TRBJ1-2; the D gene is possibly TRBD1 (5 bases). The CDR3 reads CASNPNTGLDSGYTF. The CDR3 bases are TGTGCCAGCAACCCCAACACGGGACTCGATTCTGGCTACACCTTC.